These 20 T cell receptor delta chains share one sample of origin, sequenced in a study of γδ T cells in repeated Plasmodium falciparum infection (dated by TCRdb to the early 2020s). The receptor library was made with multiplex PCR. Sequencing was performed on an Illumina MiSeq. TCRdb processed the public reads again with the CATT caller, after which rows with matching DNA were combined. For this sample there are under 50,000 delta-chain clones; less than 2% appear just once. About 8.6% of the sample belongs to the ten largest clones. Vgamma9/Vdelta2+ and Vdelta2-negative gammadelta T cell populations were flow-sorted from peripheral blood mononuclear cells for bulk TCR repertoire analysis. Sequencing was carried out using gamma-delta T cells from blood. All receptors derive from a pool of human donors (malaria-infected and uninfected, not separated).

Note on this clone: The TCRdb protein comes from a much larger clone and disagrees with this DNA's translation at residue 14, likely due to a read error; the protein given here is derived from the DNA. The gene calls are TRDV1 and TRDJ1; D perhaps matches TRDD3 (7 bases). TCRdb carries no J gene annotation; the J gene was assigned here by matching the DNA with germline. The length of the CDR3 is 18 residues. The germline V and J ends were trimmed by 1 base and 8 bases, with 26 bases remaining between them. Germline V gene data show CDR1 as TSWWSYY and CDR2 as QGS. The CDR3 DNA sequence: TGTGCTCTTGGGGAACGAATCCTACCTGGCTGGGGGTGGAGCAAACTCATCTTT. It specifies CALGERILPGWGWSKLIF.

This clone was counted only a few times. The mismatch at residue 10 between this DNA's translation and the TCRdb protein of a much larger clone likely reflects a read error; the protein shown is translated from the DNA. The J gene is TRDJ1, the V gene TRDV1; 7 bases are shared with TRDD2. Assignment of the J gene here rests on matching the DNA to germline, because TCRdb gives none. Germline V gene lookup returns CDR1 TSWWSYY and CDR2 QGS. J was trimmed by 4 bases and V by 2 bases; bases with no gene match: 19. This CDR3 spans 19 amino acids. The CDR3 bases are TGTGCTCTTGGGGAAGGCTATTCCTACCCTTACCCGCAACGCGATAAACTCATCTTT. Its protein is CALGEGYSYPYPQRDKLIF.

This clone was counted a few times. A single base is all that separates this from a far larger clone, so a read error is likely. This CDR3 is also generated by other DNA sequences in the sample. This chain's CDR3 is CALGGRSAFHTDKLIF. DNA of the CDR3: TGTGCTCTTGGGGGTCGCTCCGCTTTCCACACCGATAAACTCATCTTT. V and J are TRDV1 and TRDJ1, with D uncertain. V was cut by 4 bases and J by 0 bases, with 15 bases left in between. The CDR3 spans 16 residues. CDR1 is TSWWSYY and CDR2 is QGS in the germline V gene.

This clone was counted only a few times. This likely reflects a read error, since a far larger clone is one base away. In the same sample, other DNA sequences code for this CDR3. The V gene is TRDV1, the J gene TRDJ1; 12 bases line up with TRDD3. The ends lost 0 bases at V and 2 bases at J; junction bases unmatched: 10. The CDR3 runs 19 residues. Germline CDR1 reads TSWWSYY; CDR2 reads QGS. In DNA form, the CDR3 reads TGTGCTCTTGGGGAACTCTGGGGGATACGCCATCGACATACCGATAAACTCATCTTT. Translated: CALGELWGIRHRHTDKLIF.

On this clone: A read error is possible here, since a much larger clone lies one base away. This sample includes further DNA sequences coding for the same CDR3. The genes are TRDV1 and TRDJ1; 8 nucleotides match TRDD3. The J gene was missing in TCRdb and was found by matching the end of the DNA to germline. This CDR3 is 23 amino acids long. The V gene's germline CDR1 is TSWWSYY and CDR2 QGS. This CDR3 reads CALGERRGTSGIRETTYTDKLIF. The CDR3 DNA is TGTGCCCTTGGGGAAAGGAGGGGTACGAGTGGGATACGCGAAACTACGTACACCGATAAACTCATCTTT.

This clone was observed a few times. One base separates it from a far larger clone, so it is likely a read error. The same CDR3 is also encoded by other DNA sequences in this sample. The J gene is TRDJ1, the V gene TRDV2, with D perhaps TRDD3 (5 bases). Matching the DNA to germline supplied the J gene, which TCRdb does not give. CDR1 and CDR2 from the germline V gene are GEAIGNYY and EKD. V lost 0 bases and J 1 base, leaving 14 bases between the germline ends. The CDR3 runs to 16 residues. CDR3 coding DNA: TGTGCCTGTGACACCGTCGGGGAACAAAGCACCGATAAACTCATCTTT. Amino acids: CACDTVGEQSTDKLIF.

The J segment is TRDJ1; no V gene was assigned; the table's D gene call, TRDD3, was not cross checked with the DNA. The CDR3 is made up of 18 amino acids. The CDR3 reads CAIGDGSWGIRERDKLIF. The CDR3 coding sequence is TGTGCTATTGGGGACGGCTCCTGGGGGATAAGAGAAAGAGATAAACTCATCTTT.

Concerning this clone itself: A far larger clone is one base from this, pointing to a likely read error. This specimen includes other DNA sequences encoding the same CDR3. The chain couples TRDV1 to TRDJ1, with D possibly called TRDD2 or TRDD3 (5 bases each). The J gene, missing from TCRdb, was assigned here through DNA to germline matching. Germline CDR1 TSWWSYY, CDR2 QGS. The CDR3 consists of 21 residues. The CDR3 here is CALGELKTPLLAPPGRLKLIF. The CDR3, as DNA: TGCGCTCTTGGGGAGCTTAAAACACCCCTCCTAGCCCCTCCTGGGCGCCTAAAACTCATCTTT.

Only a few counts were recorded for this clone. The protein given by TCRdb reflects a much larger clone and differs at residue 5 from this DNA's translation, likely from a read error; the protein shown is the DNA's translation. The genes are TRDV1 and TRDJ2; D may correspond to TRDD1 or TRDD3 (5 bases each). Here the J gene was assigned by germline matching of the DNA, as TCRdb has none. Germline CDR1 and CDR2: TSWWSYY and QGS. The CDR3 sequence is 21 residues long. Trimming took off 5 bases at V and 4 bases at J, with 32 bases between the two ends. The CDR3 DNA reads TGTGCTCTTGGGAAAGAGTCGTACCATGAAATGGGCAAAGGGGAGACAGCACAACTCTTCTTT. Translation gives CALGKESYHEMGKGETAQLFF.

This clone has more than one count but fewer than ten. TCRdb's protein for this DNA is that of a much larger clone and differs from the translation at residue 11, likely a read error; the protein shown is the DNA translation. The chain combines TRAV38-2/DV8 with TRDJ1, with 13 nucleotides matching TRDD3. The J gene, missing from TCRdb, was assigned here through DNA to germline matching. Unmatched junction bases numbered 24, after V lost 6 bases and J lost 4 bases. The CDR3 has 21 residues. The germline CDR1 and CDR2 sequences are TSESDYY and QEAYKQQN. The CDR3: CAYTVKISRGNWGIRCDKLIF. The CDR3 DNA sequence: TGTGCTTATACTGTGAAGATTAGTCGCGGGAACTGGGGGATACGATGCGATAAACTCATCTTT.

On this clone itself: TCRdb lists the protein of a much larger clone for this DNA, which differs at residue 7, so this is likely a read error; the protein given here is translated from the DNA itself. The chain uses TRDV2 and TRDJ1, with D hard to call. CDR1 is GEAIGNYY, CDR2 EKD, per germline. The CDR3 runs to 17 residues. Between the trimmed V and J ends, which lost 0 bases and 0 bases, there was a span of 16 bases. Here the CDR3 DNA reads TGTGCCTGTGACACCGCCGAGAGGCCAAAGTACACCGATAAACTCATCTTT. Protein sequence: CACDTAERPKYTDKLIF.

This clone turned up a few times. A far larger clone differs by one base, so this is likely a read error. Other DNA sequences from this sample encode an identical CDR3 as well. The rearrangement uses TRDV2 and TRDJ1; D is uncertain. The J gene, absent from TCRdb, was called here by matching the DNA to germline. The CDR3 is 16 amino acids. CDR1 GEAIGNYY and CDR2 EKD come from the germline V gene. CDR3 DNA: TGCGCCTGTGACACGATCGGGCCCTTGTACACCGATAAACTCATCTTT. This encodes CACDTIGPLYTDKLIF.

This clone was recorded a few times. With a far larger clone one base away, a read error is the likely cause. Other nucleotide sequences in the sample specify the same CDR3. The rearrangement joins TRDV1 to TRDJ1; D is possibly TRDD3 (6 bases). Matching the DNA to germline supplied the J gene, which TCRdb does not give. This CDR3 has 15 residues. Germline values: CDR1 TSWWSYY, CDR2 QGS. V was pared by 4 bases and J by 9 bases, with 21 bases between. CDR3: CALGVLGYLWGQLIF. CDR3 sequence (DNA): TGTGCTCTTGGGGTCTTGGGGTACCTGTGGGGGCAACTCATCTTT.

This clone has a handful of counts. The protein given by TCRdb reflects a much larger clone and differs at residue 4 from this DNA's translation, likely from a read error; the protein shown is the DNA's translation. J is TRDJ1 and V is TRDV1, with 8 bases identical to TRDD3. The J gene, missing from TCRdb, was assigned here through DNA to germline matching. V lost 8 bases, J lost 3 bases, and 26 bases stayed unmatched. Per the germline V gene, CDR1 is TSWWSYY and CDR2 is QGS. The CDR3 consists of 20 residues. The CDR3 loop is CALRPVPSYRGIREPDKLIF. The CDR3 DNA sequence: TGTGCTCTTAGGCCGGTCCCCAGTTACCGGGGGATAAGGGAGCCCGATAAACTCATCTTT.

As for this clone: This sequence is one base from a far larger clone and is likely a read error. The gene calls are TRDV2 and TRDJ3; 9 nucleotides agree with TRDD3. Here the J gene was assigned by germline matching of the DNA, as TCRdb has none. Looked up from germline, CDR1 is GEAIGNYY and CDR2 is EKD. The CDR3 is 16 amino acids. CDR3 amino acids: CACDTLLGEHTRQMFF. The DNA of the CDR3 is TGTGCCTGTGACACATTACTGGGGGAACACACCAGACAGATGTTTTTC.

This clone was picked up a small number of times. This could be a read error, since a much larger clone is one nucleotide away. In the same sample, other DNA sequences code for this CDR3. In DNA, the CDR3 is TGTGCTCTTGGGGAACTAAGAGCCCTCTGGGTCGCCGATAAGCTCATCTTT. It encodes CALGELRALWVADKLIF. This chain joins TRDV1 and TRDJ1; D may be TRDD3 (5 bases). CDR3 length: 17 amino acids. Germline CDR1 and CDR2: TSWWSYY and QGS.

This clone appeared a few times. The protein TCRdb gives is from a much larger clone and does not agree with this DNA's translation at residue 13, likely a read error; the protein shown here comes from the DNA. The J gene is TRDJ3, the V gene TRDV2, with D maybe TRDD3 (5 bases). The J gene, missing from TCRdb, was assigned here through DNA to germline matching. In germline, CDR1 is GEAIGNYY, CDR2 EKD. The CDR3 spans 19 residues. The CDR3 loop is CACDTGGALSSWETRQMFF. DNA for the CDR3: TGTGCCTGTGACACGGGTGGGGCCCTTAGCTCCTGGGAAACCCGACAGATGTTTTTC.

This clone was observed a few times. The protein TCRdb lists belongs to a much larger clone and differs from this DNA's translation at residue 10, which points to a read error; the protein shown is made from the DNA. J is TRDJ1 and V is TRDV1, with 9 bases matching TRDD3. As TCRdb names no J gene, one was assigned here on the basis of a DNA match to germline. CDR1 is TSWWSYY and CDR2 is QGS in the germline V gene. V was clipped by 7 bases and J by 4 bases; unmatched bases: 13. The CDR3 spans 16 residues. The DNA for the CDR3 is TGTGCTCTTGAGAGGCTGCTGGGGGATGCTGGCGATAAACTCATCTTT. The encoded protein is CALERLLGDAGDKLIF.

On this clone: TCRdb's entry gives the protein of a much larger clone, which mismatches this DNA's translation at residue 11, likely from a read error; the protein reported here is translated from the DNA. This rearrangement joins TRDV1 to TRDJ1, with TRDD2 matching 8 bases. The J gene, missing from TCRdb, was assigned here through DNA to germline matching. The germline V gene has CDR1 TSWWSYY and CDR2 QGS. This CDR3 has 19 residues. V shed 4 bases and J 2 bases; nucleotides not matched to a gene: 18. CDR3 residues: CALGALHLPSGTGTDKLIF. CDR3 nucleotides: TGTGCTCTTGGGGCCTTACACCTTCCTAGTGGGACTGGGACCGATAAACTCATCTTT.

This clone was observed a few times. TCRdb's protein for this DNA is that of a much larger clone and differs from the translation at residue 13, likely a read error; the protein shown is the DNA translation. The chain joins TRDV1 to TRDJ1, with 8 bases aligning to TRDD3. This CDR3 region has 21 residues. Trimming at V came to 0 bases and at J to 0 bases, leaving 18 bases not matched to a gene. CDR1 is TSWWSYY, CDR2 QGS, per germline. CDR3 loop: CALGELGDRNWGAAYTDKLIF. In nucleotides, the CDR3 is TGTGCTCTTGGGGAACTAGGAGACAGAAACTGGGGGGCTGCGTACACCGATAAACTCATCTTT.